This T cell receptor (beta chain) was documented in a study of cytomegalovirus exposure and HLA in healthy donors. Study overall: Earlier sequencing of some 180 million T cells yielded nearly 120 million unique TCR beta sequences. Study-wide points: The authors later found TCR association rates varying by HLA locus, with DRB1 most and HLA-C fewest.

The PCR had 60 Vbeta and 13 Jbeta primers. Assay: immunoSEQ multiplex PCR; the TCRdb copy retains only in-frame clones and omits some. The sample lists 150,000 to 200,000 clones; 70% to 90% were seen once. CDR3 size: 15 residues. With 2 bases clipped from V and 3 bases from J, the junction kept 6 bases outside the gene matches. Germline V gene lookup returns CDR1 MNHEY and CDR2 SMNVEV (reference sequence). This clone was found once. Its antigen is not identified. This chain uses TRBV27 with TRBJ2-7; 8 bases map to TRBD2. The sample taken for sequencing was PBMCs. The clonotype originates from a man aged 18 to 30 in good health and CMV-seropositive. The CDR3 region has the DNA TGTGCCAGCAGTTTACGGGGGGGACTTTACTACGAGCAGTACTTC. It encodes CASSLRGGLYYEQYF.